This TCR beta chain was captured in a study of graft-versus-host responses after intestinal transplantation. In the study overall: Anti-thymocyte globulin was used for induction in all recipients, who then took tacrolimus and steroids for roughly 3 years.

The table came from immunoSEQ multiplex PCR; TCRdb's copy has only in-frame clones and leaves some out. The sample includes around 88,000 clones, around 83% of them seen just once. General study results and limits: Some GvH clones were seen earlier in gut or blood, suggesting intestinal origin. Graft-donor T cell macrochimerism coincided with high graft-versus-host to host-versus-graft clonal ratios in allografts.

A remark on this clone: The antigen is undetermined.

The CDR3 covers 14 residues. With V trimmed by 6 bases and J by 2 bases, 6 bases remained unmatched. In germline, CDR1 is SQVTM, CDR2 ANQGSEA. The sequence derives from a human donor who received an intestinal transplant. The J gene is TRBJ2-7, the V gene TRBV29-1, with 11 bases that match TRBD2. The sample was unstimulated CD8+ T cells sorted from spleen or lymph node cells, taken before intestinal transplant. The CDR3 spells CSVALAGGAYEQYF. The CDR3 nucleotides read TGCAGCGTCGCCCTAGCGGGAGGAGCCTACGAGCAGTACTTC.